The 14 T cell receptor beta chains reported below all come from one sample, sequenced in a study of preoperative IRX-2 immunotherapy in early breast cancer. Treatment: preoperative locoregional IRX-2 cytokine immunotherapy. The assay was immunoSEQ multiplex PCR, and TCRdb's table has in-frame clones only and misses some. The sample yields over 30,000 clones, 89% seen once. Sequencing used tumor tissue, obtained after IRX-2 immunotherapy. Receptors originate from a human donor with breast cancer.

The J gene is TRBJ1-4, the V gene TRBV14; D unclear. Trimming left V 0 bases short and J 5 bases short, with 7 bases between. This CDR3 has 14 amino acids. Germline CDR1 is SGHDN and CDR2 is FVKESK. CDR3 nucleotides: TGTGCCAGCAGCCAAGACACAATCAATGAAAAACTGTTTTTT. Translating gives CASSQDTINEKLFF.

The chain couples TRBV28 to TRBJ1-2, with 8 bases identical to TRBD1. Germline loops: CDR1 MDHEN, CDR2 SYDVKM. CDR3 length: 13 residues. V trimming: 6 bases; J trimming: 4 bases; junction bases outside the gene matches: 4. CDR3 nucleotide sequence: TGTGCCAGCAGCTTACAGGGGGGCTATGGCTACACCTTC. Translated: CASSLQGGYGYTF.

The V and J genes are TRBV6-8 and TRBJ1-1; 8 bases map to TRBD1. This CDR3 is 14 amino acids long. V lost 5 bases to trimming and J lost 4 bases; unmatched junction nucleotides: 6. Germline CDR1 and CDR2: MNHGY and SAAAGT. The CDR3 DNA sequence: TGTGCCAGCAGTGCGGACAGGGTCTCCACTGAAGCTTTCTTT. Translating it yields CASSADRVSTEAFF.

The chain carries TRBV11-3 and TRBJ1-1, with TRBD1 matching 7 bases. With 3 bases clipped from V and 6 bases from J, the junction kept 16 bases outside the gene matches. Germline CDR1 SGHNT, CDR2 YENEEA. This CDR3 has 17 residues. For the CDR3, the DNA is TGTGCCAGCAGCTTGGCCGGGACAGTAGGGGTCCTGTCTGAAGCTTTCTTT. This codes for CASSLAGTVGVLSEAFF.

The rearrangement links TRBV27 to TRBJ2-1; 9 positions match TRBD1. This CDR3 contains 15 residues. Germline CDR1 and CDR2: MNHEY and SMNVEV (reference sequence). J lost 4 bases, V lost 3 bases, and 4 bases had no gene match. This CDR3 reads CASSLDRGGYNEQFF. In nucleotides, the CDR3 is TGTGCCAGCAGTTTGGACAGGGGCGGATACAATGAGCAGTTCTTC.

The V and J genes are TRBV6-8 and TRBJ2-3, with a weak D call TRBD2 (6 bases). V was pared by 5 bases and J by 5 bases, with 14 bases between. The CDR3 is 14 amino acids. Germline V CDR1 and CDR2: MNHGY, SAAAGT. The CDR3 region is CASSPRLVLDTQYF. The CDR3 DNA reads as TGTGCCAGCAGTCCCAGACTAGTCCTAGATACGCAGTATTTT.

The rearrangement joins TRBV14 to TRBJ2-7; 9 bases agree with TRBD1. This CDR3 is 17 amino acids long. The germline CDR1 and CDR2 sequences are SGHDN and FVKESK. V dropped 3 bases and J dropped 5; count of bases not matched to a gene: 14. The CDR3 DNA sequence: TGTGCCAGCAGCCAGGACTTCACCGGGACAGGGACCCACGAGCAGTACTTC. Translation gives CASSQDFTGTGTHEQYF.

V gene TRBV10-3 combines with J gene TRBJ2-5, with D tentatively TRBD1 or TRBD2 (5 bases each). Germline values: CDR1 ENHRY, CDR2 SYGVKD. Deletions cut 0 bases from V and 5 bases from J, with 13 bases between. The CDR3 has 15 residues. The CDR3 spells CAISESTQGRETQYF. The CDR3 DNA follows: TGTGCCATCAGTGAGTCGACTCAGGGACGGGAGACCCAGTACTTC.

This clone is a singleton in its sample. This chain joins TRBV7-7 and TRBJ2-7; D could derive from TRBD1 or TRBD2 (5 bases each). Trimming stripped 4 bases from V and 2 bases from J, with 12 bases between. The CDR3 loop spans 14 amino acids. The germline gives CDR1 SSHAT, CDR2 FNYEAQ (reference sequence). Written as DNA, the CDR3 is TGTGCCAGCAGCTCCAGGCAGGGACCCTACGAGCAGTACTTC. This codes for CASSSRQGPYEQYF.

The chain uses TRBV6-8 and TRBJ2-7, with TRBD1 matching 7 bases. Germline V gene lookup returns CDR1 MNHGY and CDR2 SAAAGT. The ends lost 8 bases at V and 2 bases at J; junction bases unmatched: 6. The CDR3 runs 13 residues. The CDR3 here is CASVGQVAYEQYF. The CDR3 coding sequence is TGTGCCAGCGTAGGACAGGTGGCCTACGAGCAGTACTTC.

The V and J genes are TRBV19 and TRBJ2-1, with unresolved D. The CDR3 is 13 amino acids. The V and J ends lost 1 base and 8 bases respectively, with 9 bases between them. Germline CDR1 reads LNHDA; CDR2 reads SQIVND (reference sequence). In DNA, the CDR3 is TGTGCCAGTAGTATAGCAGCTAGGGATGAGCAGTTCTTC. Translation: CASSIAARDEQFF.

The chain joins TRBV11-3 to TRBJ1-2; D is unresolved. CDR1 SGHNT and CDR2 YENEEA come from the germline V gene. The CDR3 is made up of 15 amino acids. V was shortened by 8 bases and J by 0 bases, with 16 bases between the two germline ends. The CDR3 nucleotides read TGTGCCAGCTCAGCGGCGAGATCTACTAACTATGGCTACACCTTC. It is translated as CASSAARSTNYGYTF.

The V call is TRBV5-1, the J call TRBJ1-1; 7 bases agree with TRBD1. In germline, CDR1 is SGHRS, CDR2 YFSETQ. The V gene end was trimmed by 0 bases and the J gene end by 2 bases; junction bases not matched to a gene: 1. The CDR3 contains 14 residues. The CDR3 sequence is CASSLDRGNTEAFF. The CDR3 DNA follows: TGCGCCAGCAGCTTGGACAGGGGTAACACTGAAGCTTTCTTT.

CDR3 in amino acids: CASSPGRTGNTIYF. CDR3 nucleotide sequence: TGTGCCAGCTCACCAGGAAGGACCGGAAACACCATATATTTT. The rearrangement links TRBV18 to TRBJ1-3; D remains unclear. Germline lookup yields CDR1 KGHSH and CDR2 LQKENI. The CDR3 contains 14 residues. The V end was cut by 2 bases, the J end by 4 bases, with 9 bases between.